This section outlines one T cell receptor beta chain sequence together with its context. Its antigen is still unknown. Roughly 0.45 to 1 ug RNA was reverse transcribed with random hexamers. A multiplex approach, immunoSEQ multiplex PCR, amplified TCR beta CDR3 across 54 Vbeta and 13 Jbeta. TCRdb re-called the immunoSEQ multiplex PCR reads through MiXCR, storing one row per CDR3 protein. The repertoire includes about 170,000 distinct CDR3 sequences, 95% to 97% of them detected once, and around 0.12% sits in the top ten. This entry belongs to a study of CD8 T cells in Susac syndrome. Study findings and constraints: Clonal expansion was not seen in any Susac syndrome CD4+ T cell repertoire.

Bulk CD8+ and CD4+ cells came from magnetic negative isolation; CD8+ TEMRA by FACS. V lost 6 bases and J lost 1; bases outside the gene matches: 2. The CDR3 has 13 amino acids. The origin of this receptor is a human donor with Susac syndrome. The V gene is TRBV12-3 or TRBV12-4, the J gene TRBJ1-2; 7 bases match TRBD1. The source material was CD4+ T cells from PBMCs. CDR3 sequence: CASRRQGNYGYTF. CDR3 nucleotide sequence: TGTGCCAGCAGGCGACAGGGTAACTATGGCTACACCTTC.